These 15 T cell receptor beta chains share one sample of origin, sequenced in a study of T cell responses to AZD1222 COVID-19 vaccine. Profiling relied on immunoSEQ multiplex PCR, and the TCRdb table lists in-frame clones only, not all of them. The table has 120,000 or so clones, approximately 85% seen once. The sequenced sample was peripheral blood, obtained on day 0 of AZD1222 vaccination. The receptors stem from an adult in good health.

This clone came up a few times. The chain links TRBV18 to TRBJ2-2; the match to TRBD1 covers 7 bases. CDR1 KGHSH and CDR2 LQKENI come from the germline V gene. The CDR3 consists of 16 residues. The V segment lost 2 bases and the J segment 9 bases; nucleotides outside the gene matches: 12. This CDR3 is CASSPIPPGGKRELFF. CDR3 DNA sequence: TGTGCCAGCTCACCAATTCCGCCAGGGGGAAAGAGGGAGCTGTTTTTT. The full variable domain, completed using reference TRBV18 and TRBJ2-2, is NAGVMQNPRHLVRRRGQEARLRCSPMKGHSHVYWYRQLPEEGLKFMVYLQKENIIDESGMPKERFSAEFPKEGPSILRIQQVVRGDSAAYFCASSPIPPGGKRELFFGEGSRLTVL.

The chain combines TRBV7-8 with TRBJ2-1; TRBD2 matches 9 bases. The CDR3 contains 16 residues. Germline CDR1 and CDR2: SGHVS and FQNEAQ. J was trimmed by 0 bases and V by 5 bases; bases with no gene match: 5. CDR3 protein: CASSITSGFSYNEQFF. In DNA, the CDR3 is TGTGCCAGCAGCATCACTAGCGGGTTCTCCTACAATGAGCAGTTCTTC.

The rearrangement joins TRBV19 to TRBJ2-1, with D perhaps matching TRBD1 (6 bases). Trimming cost V 1 base and J 6 bases, with 7 bases left between them. The germline V gene encodes CDR1 LNHDA and CDR2 SQIVND (reference sequence). The CDR3 runs to 13 residues. Here the CDR3 DNA reads TGTGCCAGTAGTATAGGCAGGGGCAATGAGCAGTTCTTC. Protein product: CASSIGRGNEQFF.

This chain joins TRBV25-1 and TRBJ1-2; 7 bases agree with TRBD1. V gave up 2 bases and J gave up 8 bases; unmatched junction bases: 2. The CDR3 spans 12 residues. Germline CDR1 reads MGHDK; CDR2 reads SYGVNS. CDR3 region: CASSETGVGYTF. CDR3 bases: TGTGCCAGCAGTGAAACAGGGGTAGGCTACACCTTC.

V is TRBV11-2 and J is TRBJ1-2, with D unclear. Between the trimmed V and J ends, which lost 2 bases and 4 bases, there was a span of 14 bases. CDR1 SGHAT and CDR2 FQNNGV come from the germline V gene. There are 15 residues in the CDR3. Here the CDR3 DNA reads TGTGCCAGCAGCTTAAGCAGGCTCGGCGGCTATGGCTACACCTTC. Translation gives CASSLSRLGGYGYTF.

The chain has TRBV5-6 and TRBJ2-3; 10 bases are a match to TRBD1. J lost 3 bases, V lost 4 bases, and 8 bases had no gene match. Germline V lookup: CDR1 SGHDT, CDR2 YYEEEE. The CDR3 is 16 amino acids. This chain's CDR3 is CASSHSPGQGTDTQYF. The CDR3 region has the DNA TGTGCCAGCAGCCATTCTCCGGGACAGGGGACAGATACGCAGTATTTT.

The chain carries TRBV27 and TRBJ2-2; D not resolved. The germline V gene encodes CDR1 MNHEY and CDR2 SMNVEV (reference sequence). The V end lost 7 bases, the J end lost 4 bases, and 16 bases lay between the germline ends. This CDR3 comprises 15 residues. DNA for the CDR3: TGTGCCAGCACTGCATGGGGTCGTGGCACCGGGGAGCTGTTTTTT. Amino acid sequence: CASTAWGRGTGELFF.

The sample holds one count of this clone. The J gene is TRBJ1-6, the V gene TRBV28; possibly TRBD1 for D (6 bases). The CDR3 is made up of 20 amino acids. In germline, CDR1 is MDHEN, CDR2 SYDVKM. Trimming removed 6 bases at V and 0 bases at J, with 24 bases between. CDR3 sequence: CASSGSRGWGSSSYNSPLHF. The DNA of the CDR3 is TGTGCCAGCAGCGGATCCAGGGGTTGGGGGTCAAGCTCCTATAATTCACCCCTCCACTTT.

This clone was seen a handful of times. This chain connects TRBV12-3 or TRBV12-4 to TRBJ1-5; no clear D. The CDR3 has 13 residues. The V and J ends lost 6 bases and 4 bases respectively, with 10 bases between them. Here the CDR3 DNA reads TGTGCCAGCAGCTGGGGAGGGAATCAGCCCCAGCATTTT. It encodes CASSWGGNQPQHF.

The chain links TRBV2 to TRBJ2-7, with 7 bases matching TRBD1. The CDR3 sequence is 14 residues long. V gave up 6 bases and J gave up 3 bases; unmatched junction bases: 8. The germline V gene encodes CDR1 SNHLY and CDR2 FYNNEI. The DNA of the CDR3 is TGTGCCAGCAGCCTGACAGGGAAGTTCTACGAGCAGTACTTC. Protein sequence: CASSLTGKFYEQYF. Looking up the rest from reference TRBV2 and TRBJ2-7 gives the full variable domain: EPEVTQTPSHQVTQMGQEVILRCVPISNHLYFYWYRQILGQKVEFLVSFYNNEISEKSEIFDDQFSVERPDGSNFTLKIRSTKLEDSAMYFCASSLTGKFYEQYFGPGTRLTVT.

The chain links TRBV7-2 to TRBJ2-3, with 13 bases fitting TRBD2. This CDR3 spans 15 amino acids. The germline gives CDR1 SGHTA, CDR2 FQGNSA. V was pared by 5 bases and J by 3 bases, with 2 bases of the junction left unmatched. CDR3 residues: CASSATSGGTDTQYF. The CDR3, as DNA: TGTGCCAGCAGCGCGACTAGCGGGGGGACAGATACGCAGTATTTT.

V usage is TRBV11-2 and J usage is TRBJ1-1, with 8 bases matching TRBD1. CDR3 size: 19 residues. Germline lookup yields CDR1 SGHAT and CDR2 FQNNGV. V lost 2 bases and J lost 1; bases outside the gene matches: 15. This CDR3 is CASSLSGQGLIGRNTEAFF. Here the CDR3 DNA reads TGTGCCAGCAGCTTATCCGGACAGGGTTTGATAGGAAGGAACACTGAAGCTTTCTTT.

The gene calls are TRBV23-1 and TRBJ2-2, with D possibly matching TRBD2 (5 bases). TRBV23-1 belongs to the ORF category, with a function that is uncertain. The ends were cut back, 4 bases at V and 0 bases at J, with 15 bases in the middle. There are 17 residues in the CDR3. CDR3 sequence (DNA): TGCGCCAGCAGTCCAAAGAGAGGAGGCGCGAACACCGGGGAGCTGTTTTTT. Its protein is CASSPKRGGANTGELFF.

The chain employs TRBV6-5 and TRBJ2-2, with TRBD2 as a possible D gene (6 bases). Germline lookup yields CDR1 MNHEY and CDR2 SVGAGI. V shed 4 bases and J shed 1 base, with 13 bases lying between them. The CDR3 runs to 16 residues. CDR3 in amino acids: CASSWRGPQNTGELFF. The CDR3 bases are TGTGCCAGCAGTTGGAGGGGTCCACAGAACACCGGGGAGCTGTTTTTT.

The genes are TRBV6-5 and TRBJ1-2, with D possibly TRBD1 on 6 matching bases. CDR3 length equals 15 residues. Per the germline V gene, CDR1 is MNHEY and CDR2 is SVGAGI. V lost 6 bases and J 1 base, leaving 15 bases between the germline ends. The CDR3 reads CASRPPGQINYGYTF. CDR3 in DNA: TGTGCCAGCAGACCTCCGGGACAAATTAACTATGGCTACACCTTC.